This T cell receptor beta chain comes out of a study of T cell responses to AZD1222 COVID-19 vaccine. The CDR3 has 14 amino acids. Trimming cost V 3 bases and J 3 bases, with 11 bases left between them. Germline values: CDR1 SNHLY, CDR2 FYNNEI. Sequencing used immunoSEQ multiplex PCR; TCRdb keeps in-frame clones, though not all of them. The sample contains around 200,000 clones, 85% to 95% of which appear only once. The rearrangement links TRBV2 to TRBJ1-2, with D possibly being TRBD1 (6 bases). Source: peripheral blood, taken 28 days after the second AZD1222 dose. The sequence was collected from an adult who received the AZD1222 COVID-19 vaccine. CDR3 region: CASSDLRGDYGYTF. The DNA for the CDR3 is TGTGCCAGCAGTGATCTCAGGGGCGACTATGGCTACACCTTC. The variable domain in full, completed from reference TRBV2 and TRBJ1-2, reads EPEVTQTPSHQVTQMGQEVILRCVPISNHLYFYWYRQILGQKVEFLVSFYNNEISEKSEIFDDQFSVERPDGSNFTLKIRSTKLEDSAMYFCASSDLRGDYGYTFGSGTRLTVV.